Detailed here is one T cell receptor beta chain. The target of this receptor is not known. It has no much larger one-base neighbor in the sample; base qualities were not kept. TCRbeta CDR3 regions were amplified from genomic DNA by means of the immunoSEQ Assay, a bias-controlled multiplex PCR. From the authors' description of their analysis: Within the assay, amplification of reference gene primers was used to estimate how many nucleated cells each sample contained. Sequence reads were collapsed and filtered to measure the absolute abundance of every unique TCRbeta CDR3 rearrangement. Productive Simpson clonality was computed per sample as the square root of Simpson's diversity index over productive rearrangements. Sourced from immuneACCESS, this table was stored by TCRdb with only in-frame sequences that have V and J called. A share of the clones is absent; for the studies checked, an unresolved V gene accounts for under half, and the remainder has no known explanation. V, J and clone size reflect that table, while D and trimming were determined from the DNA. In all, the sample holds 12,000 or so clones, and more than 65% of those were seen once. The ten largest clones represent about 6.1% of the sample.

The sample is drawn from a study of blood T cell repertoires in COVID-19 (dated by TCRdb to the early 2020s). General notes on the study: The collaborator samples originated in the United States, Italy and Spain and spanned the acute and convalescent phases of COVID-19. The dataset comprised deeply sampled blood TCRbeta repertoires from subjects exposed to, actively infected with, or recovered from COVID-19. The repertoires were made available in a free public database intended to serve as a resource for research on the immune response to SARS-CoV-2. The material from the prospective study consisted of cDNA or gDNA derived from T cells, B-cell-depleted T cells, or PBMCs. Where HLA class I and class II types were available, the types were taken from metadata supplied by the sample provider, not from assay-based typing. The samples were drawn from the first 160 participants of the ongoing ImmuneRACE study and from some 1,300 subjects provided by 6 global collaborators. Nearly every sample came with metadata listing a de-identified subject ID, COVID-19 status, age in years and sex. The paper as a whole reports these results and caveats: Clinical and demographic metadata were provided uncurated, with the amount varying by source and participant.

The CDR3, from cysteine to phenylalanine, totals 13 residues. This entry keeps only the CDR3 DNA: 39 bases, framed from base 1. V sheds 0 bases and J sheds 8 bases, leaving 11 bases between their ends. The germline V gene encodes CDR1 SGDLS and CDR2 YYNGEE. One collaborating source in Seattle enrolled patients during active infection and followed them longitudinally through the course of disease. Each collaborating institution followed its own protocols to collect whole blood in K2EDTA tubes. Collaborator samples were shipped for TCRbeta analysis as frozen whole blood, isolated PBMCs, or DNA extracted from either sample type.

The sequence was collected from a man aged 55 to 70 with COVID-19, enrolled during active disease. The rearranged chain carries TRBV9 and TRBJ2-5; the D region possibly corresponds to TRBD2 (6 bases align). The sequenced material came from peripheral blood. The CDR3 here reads CASSVVASETQYF. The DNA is TGTGCCAGCAGCGTAGTTGCTAGCGAAACCCAGTACTTC.